The 3 T cell receptor beta chains in this list originate from one sample, sequenced in a study of OX40 agonist ivuxolimab in advanced cancers. Assay used: immunoSEQ multiplex PCR; TCRdb lists only in-frame clones, some missing. The table has tens of thousands of clones, around 90% seen once. The source was CD4+ or CD8+ T cells sorted from blood, collected in a trial of the OX40 agonist ivuxolimab. The source of these receptors is an adult with an advanced solid tumor such as melanoma, head and neck, liver or kidney cancer.

This clone was seen more than once but under ten times. This rearrangement joins TRBV20-1 to TRBJ1-1; D is undetermined. The V end was cut by 8 bases, the J end by 4 bases, with 11 bases between. Looked up from germline, CDR1 is DFQATT and CDR2 is SNEGSKA (reference sequence). The CDR3 loop spans 11 amino acids. This CDR3 is CSCASGTEAFF. The CDR3 nucleotides are TGCAGTTGTGCGTCGGGCACTGAAGCTTTCTTT.

This chain's CDR3 is CAGRDTIGSRGSHQPQHF. The CDR3 DNA sequence: TGTGCCGGCCGGGACACGATAGGATCGCGGGGTTCCCATCAGCCCCAGCATTTT. V gene TRBV9 combines with J gene TRBJ1-5, with D perhaps TRBD1 (6 bases). Trimming took 10 bases from V and 5 from J, leaving 31 bases between them. The CDR3 runs 18 residues. Per germline, CDR1 SGDLS and CDR2 YYNGEE.

CDR3: CASSLLAGVGYNEQFF. CDR3 in DNA: TGTGCCAGCAGCTTACTAGCGGGAGTAGGCTACAATGAGCAGTTCTTC. The chain recombines TRBV11-3 with TRBJ2-1, with TRBD2 identical over 10 bases. This CDR3 is built from 16 residues. Trimming cost V 2 bases and J 3 bases; bases outside gene matches: 4. Germline V CDR1 and CDR2: SGHNT, YENEEA.